Below are 23 T cell receptor beta chains sequenced from a single sample in a study of blood T cell repertoires in COVID-19. The method was immunoSEQ multiplex PCR; TCRdb's version includes in-frame clones alone and lacks a portion of them. The repertoire holds hundreds of thousands of clones, with over 75% as singletons. Sequenced sample: peripheral blood. The receptors originated from a woman in her forties who had recovered from COVID-19.

The V gene is TRBV28, the J gene TRBJ2-5; D call uncertain. The CDR3 runs 11 residues. The germline V gene encodes CDR1 MDHEN and CDR2 SYDVKM. Trimming left V 3 bases short and J 5 bases short, with 4 bases between. CDR3 region: CASSLSETQYF. The CDR3 DNA reads as TGTGCCAGCAGTTTGTCGGAGACCCAGTACTTC.

The V gene is TRBV6-5, the J gene TRBJ2-3; TRBD2 is a possible D gene (6 bases). The germline gives CDR1 MNHEY, CDR2 SVGAGI. The V end lost 5 bases, the J end lost 6 bases, and 18 bases lay between the germline ends. This CDR3 contains 15 residues. The CDR3 region is CASSPIAAIGDTQYF. The CDR3 DNA is TGTGCCAGCAGTCCAATAGCGGCGATTGGGGATACGCAGTATTTT.

The CDR3 sequence: CASSYSGGAGNTIYF. The CDR3 DNA sequence: TGTGCCAGCAGTTACTCGGGGGGGGCGGGAAACACCATATATTTT. This rearrangement joins TRBV6-5 to TRBJ1-3; D may be TRBD1 (6 bases). Germline CDR1 reads MNHEY; CDR2 reads SVGAGI. V lost 0 bases to trimming and J lost 4 bases, with 10 bases between them. The CDR3 is 15 amino acids.

The J gene is TRBJ2-7, the V gene TRBV18; 7 positions match TRBD2. Trimming removed 5 bases from V and 1 base from J; junction bases left unmatched: 11. Germline-derived CDR1 and CDR2 are KGHSH and LQKENI. CDR3 length: 16 residues. As DNA, the CDR3 is TGTGCCAGCTCATCCACCTCTAGCGGATTTTCCTACGAGCAGTACTTC. Translating gives CASSSTSSGFSYEQYF.

The chain carries TRBV5-1 and TRBJ2-1; tentatively, D is TRBD1 (6 bases). Trimming cost V 0 bases and J 5 bases, with 15 bases left between them. CDR1 is SGHRS, CDR2 YFSETQ, per germline. The CDR3 contains 16 residues. This CDR3 reads CASSLVPGAQHNEQFF. CDR3 nucleotide sequence: TGCGCCAGCAGCTTGGTACCAGGGGCCCAGCACAATGAGCAGTTCTTC.

The chain joins TRBV19 to TRBJ2-2; 7 positions match TRBD1. J gave up 3 bases and V 5 bases, and 6 bases lay outside the gene matches. This CDR3 contains 15 residues. Germline V gives CDR1 LNHDA, CDR2 SQIVND (reference sequence). CDR3 residues: CASSQNRGDTGELFF. The CDR3, as DNA: TGTGCCAGTAGTCAGAACAGGGGAGACACCGGGGAGCTGTTTTTT.

This clone was counted only a few times. V and J are TRBV24-1 and TRBJ2-2; 7 nucleotides line up with TRBD1. Germline values: CDR1 KGHDR, CDR2 SFDVKD. The CDR3 consists of 17 residues. Trimming removed 2 bases from V and 6 bases from J; junction bases left unmatched: 11. CDR3 protein: CATSDSGQLRWPGELFF. The CDR3 coding sequence is TGTGCCACCAGTGATTCGGGACAGTTAAGGTGGCCCGGGGAGCTGTTTTTT.

The J gene is TRBJ1-2, the V gene TRBV2; the D is unclear. In germline, CDR1 is SNHLY, CDR2 FYNNEI. V shed 2 bases and J shed 4 bases, with 5 bases lying between them. This CDR3 is built from 12 residues. CDR3 nucleotides: TGTGCCAGCAGTGAAAGAGCCTATGGCTACACCTTC. It codes for CASSERAYGYTF. Combining the CDR3 with reference TRBV2 and TRBJ1-2 gives the whole variable domain EPEVTQTPSHQVTQMGQEVILRCVPISNHLYFYWYRQILGQKVEFLVSFYNNEISEKSEIFDDQFSVERPDGSNFTLKIRSTKLEDSAMYFCASSERAYGYTFGSGTRLTVV.

The chain recombines TRBV19 with TRBJ2-1; 11 nucleotides align to TRBD2. The CDR3 loop spans 16 amino acids. Germline V gene sequence: CDR1 LNHDA, CDR2 SQIVND (reference sequence). After removal of 4 bases from V and 2 bases from J, the junction contained 4 bases not matched to a gene. CDR3 amino acids: CASSKLAGVAYNEQFF. The CDR3 DNA reads TGTGCCAGTAGTAAACTAGCGGGAGTGGCCTACAATGAGCAGTTCTTC.

This chain joins TRBV29-1 and TRBJ2-3; D unresolved. Per germline, CDR1 SQVTM and CDR2 ANQGSEA. Deletions cut 3 bases from V and 6 bases from J, with 16 bases between. CDR3 length: 14 residues. As DNA, the CDR3 is TGCAGCGTTGATCTGGGCCTCCTTTCGGATACGCAGTATTTT. Its protein is CSVDLGLLSDTQYF.

The genes are TRBV7-2 and TRBJ2-5, with 9 positions matching TRBD1. Germline V gene lookup returns CDR1 SGHTA and CDR2 FQGNSA. The length of the CDR3 is 17 residues. The junction had 15 bases not matched to a gene; V was cut back by 3 bases and J by 7 bases. The CDR3 loop reads CASSLSSLPGQGRTQYF. The CDR3 region has the DNA TGTGCCAGCAGCTTGAGCAGCCTCCCGGGACAGGGAAGGACCCAGTACTTC.

The chain recombines TRBV7-2 with TRBJ2-1; TRBD2 matches 16 bases. J was trimmed by 12 bases and V by 5 bases; bases with no gene match: 7. Germline lookup yields CDR1 SGHTA and CDR2 FQGNSA. The CDR3 spans 15 residues. Here the CDR3 DNA reads TGTGCCAGCAGCCCCCCGGGACTAGCGGGAGGGCCGCAGTTCTTC. It codes for CASSPPGLAGGPQFF.

The CDR3 reads CASSSSVLEQYF. CDR3 DNA: TGTGCCAGCAGCTCCTCAGTCCTGGAGCAGTACTTC. The chain uses TRBV28 and TRBJ2-7; the D is unclear. The CDR3 is made up of 12 amino acids. The germline CDR1 and CDR2 sequences are MDHEN and SYDVKM. The ends were cut back, 6 bases at V and 7 bases at J, with 13 bases in the middle.

The CDR3 region is CASSPGLAGRSYNEQFF. CDR3 nucleotide sequence: TGTGCCAGCAGCCCAGGACTAGCGGGACGATCCTACAATGAGCAGTTCTTC. The chain uses TRBV7-3 and TRBJ2-1, with 12 positions matching TRBD2. Germline CDR1 is SGHTA and CDR2 is FQGTGA. V shed 5 bases, J shed 1 base, and the junction held 6 bases outside the gene matches. The CDR3 sequence is 17 residues long.

The J gene is TRBJ1-4, the V gene TRBV15; 10 nucleotides agree with TRBD1. Germline V gene sequence: CDR1 LNHNV, CDR2 YYDKDF (reference sequence). V trimming: 0 bases; J trimming: 6 bases; junction bases outside the gene matches: 7. The CDR3 is 17 amino acids. CDR3 sequence: CATSRDRQGTGDEKLFF. In DNA form, the CDR3 reads TGTGCCACCAGCAGAGATAGGCAGGGGACAGGGGATGAAAAACTGTTTTTT. Together with reference TRBV15 and TRBJ1-4, the CDR3 gives the full variable domain: DAMVIQNPRYQVTQFGKPVTLSCSQTLNHNVMYWYQQKSSQAPKLLFHYYDKDFNNEADTPDNFQSRRPNTSFCFLDIRSPGLGDTAMYLCATSRDRQGTGDEKLFFGSGTQLSVL.

This rearrangement joins TRBV3-1 (or the pseudogene TRBV3-2) to TRBJ2-4; weak D call: TRBD2 (6 bases). The germline V and J ends were trimmed by 2 bases and 6 bases, with 14 bases remaining between them. The CDR3 contains 15 residues. Germline V lookup: CDR1 LGHDT, CDR2 YNNKEL (reference sequence). The CDR3 region is CASSQTSWGGNIQYF. CDR3 nucleotides: TGTGCCAGCAGCCAAACCTCTTGGGGAGGAAACATTCAGTACTTC.

DNA for the CDR3: TGCGCCAGCAAGAATGGACAGGGTGGCTACGAGCAGTACTTC. It encodes CASKNGQGGYEQYF. This sequence joins TRBV5-1 and TRBJ2-7; TRBD1 matches at 8 bases. The V gene's germline CDR1 is SGHRS and CDR2 YFSETQ. The ends lost 6 bases at V and 3 bases at J; junction bases unmatched: 8. This CDR3 is built from 14 residues. The variable domain in full, with the rest retrieved from reference TRBV5-1 and TRBJ2-7, is KAGVTQTPRYLIKTRGQQVTLSCSPISGHRSVSWYQQTPGQGLQFLFEYFSETQRNKGNFPGRFSGRQFSNSRSEMNVSTLELGDSALYLCASKNGQGGYEQYFGPGTRLTVT.

The rearrangement joins TRBV28 to TRBJ1-2; 8 bases line up with TRBD1. V shed 7 bases and J 6 bases; nucleotides not matched to a gene: 4. CDR3 length equals 12 residues. Germline CDR1 is MDHEN and CDR2 is SYDVKM. This CDR3 reads CASTDRAHGYTF. The CDR3 nucleotides read TGTGCCAGCACGGACAGGGCCCATGGCTACACCTTC.

This chain links TRBV28 with TRBJ1-5, with 9 positions matching TRBD1. The CDR3 has 18 amino acids. Germline CDR1 is MDHEN and CDR2 is SYDVKM. V lost 3 bases and J lost 2; bases outside the gene matches: 11. Written as DNA, the CDR3 is TGTGCCAGCAGTTTGGTAGGGACAGGGTCGTTTGGCAATCAGCCCCAGCATTTT. Translated: CASSLVGTGSFGNQPQHF.

The chain joins TRBV7-2 to TRBJ1-1; maybe TRBD1 (5 bases). Germline V gene sequence: CDR1 SGHTA, CDR2 FQGNSA. This CDR3 spans 14 amino acids. V lost 2 bases and J lost 1, with 8 bases in between. The CDR3 protein is CASSLQGGNTEAFF. The CDR3 DNA is TGTGCCAGCAGCTTACAGGGTGGGAACACTGAAGCTTTCTTT.

This chain joins TRBV18 and TRBJ2-3; D gene unclear. Trimming left V 6 bases short and J 2 bases short, with 9 bases between. Germline lookup yields CDR1 KGHSH and CDR2 LQKENI. This CDR3 is 13 amino acids long. The CDR3 DNA sequence: TGTGCCAGCTCCGGGTCTGCCACAGATACGCAGTATTTT. Translating gives CASSGSATDTQYF.

The chain joins TRBV5-1 to TRBJ1-1; D perhaps matches TRBD1 (6 bases). Deletions cut 0 bases from V and 3 bases from J, with 21 bases between. CDR1 and CDR2 (germline): SGHRS, YFSETQ. There are 18 residues in the CDR3. The CDR3 loop reads CASSLGGTTGLGDTEAFF. In DNA form, the CDR3 reads TGCGCCAGCAGCTTGGGGGGGACAACAGGGCTCGGGGACACTGAAGCTTTCTTT.

This chain connects TRBV30 to TRBJ1-6; D is possibly TRBD1 (6 bases). Deletions cut 0 bases from V and 12 bases from J, with 21 bases between. The CDR3 covers 16 residues. The germline CDR1 and CDR2 sequences are GTSNPN and SVGIG (reference sequence). Here the CDR3 DNA reads TGTGCCTGGAGTGTACACAAGGGGGGGCGAGGCTTACCCCTCCACTTT. It specifies CAWSVHKGGRGLPLHF.